This T cell receptor beta chain was identified in a study of blood T cell repertoires in COVID-19. Overall study: In each case, the material was cDNA or gDNA derived from T cells, B-cell-depleted T cells, or PBMCs.

The assay was immunoSEQ multiplex PCR, and TCRdb's table has in-frame clones only and misses some. Among around 160,000 clones, about four fifths were seen once, and the ten largest hold roughly 6.2%. This CDR3 comprises 15 residues. CDR1 SGHAT and CDR2 FQNNGV come from the germline V gene. The participants were between 18 and 89 years old and came from some 25 US areas. For this clone: One end of the junction fails to match germline, which may point to a read error.

Input material: PBMCs or T cells enriched from blood (not recorded which). The clonotype was recovered from a woman aged 50 to 60 who had been exposed to COVID-19. The chain combines TRBV11-2 with TRBJ1-1; D is perhaps TRBD1 (5 bases). The CDR3 reads CASSPGVRGNAEAFF. In DNA, the CDR3 is TGTGCCAGCAGCCCAGGTGTACGGGGGAACGCTGAAGCTTTCTTT. The full variable domain, completed using reference TRBV11-2 and TRBJ1-1, is EAGVAQSPRYKIIEKRQSVAFWCNPISGHATLYWYQQILGQGPKLLIQFQNNGVVDDSQLPKDRFSAERLKGVDSTLKIQPAKLEDSAVYLCASSPGVRGNAEAFFGQGTRLTVV.